This entry is about one T cell receptor (beta chain). Its antigen is still unknown. Triplicate 300,000-cell sorts were made of each CD8+ T cell subset. CDR3 length: 14 amino acids. Germline V gene lookup returns CDR1 MGHDK and CDR2 SYGVNS. TRB cDNA was prepared as libraries by UMI-labeled 5' RACE. TCRdb derives one entry per CDR3 protein from the 5' RACE reads, leaving out DNA. The sample data list under 85,000 distinct CDR3 sequences. This sample stems from a study of CXCR3-negative and CXCR3-positive naive CD8 T cells. General study findings and limits: CXCR3-positive naive cells carried more hydrophobic TRB CDR3s than CXCR3-negative naive cells did.

The clonotype originates from a human donor in good health. Some clones in this sample may be carry-over from other donors' samples. Sequenced: naive CXCR3- CD8+ T cells from blood. Noted subset: CD45RO-CCR7+CD27+CD95- naive CD8+ T cells lacking CXCR3 (TNR3-). The chain is built from TRBV25-1 and TRBJ2-1; TCRdb selects TRBD1, and the lack of DNA leaves this call unchecked. CDR3 protein: CANSRPVDDSEQFF.